This entry lists 9 T cell receptor beta chains sequenced from one sample in a study of cytomegalovirus exposure and HLA in healthy donors. Both 60 Vbeta primers and 13 Jbeta primers went into the PCR. The repertoire was sequenced with immunoSEQ multiplex PCR; TCRdb's copy has only in-frame clones and lacks some. The sample lists 150,000 to 200,000 clones, 78% occurring once. The sample consisted of PBMCs. Receptors originate from a woman aged 35 to 49 in good health and CMV-seronegative.

This clone was seen a handful of times. The J gene is TRBJ2-1, the V gene TRBV19, with TRBD1 matching over 7 bases. Germline V CDR1 and CDR2: LNHDA, SQIVND (reference sequence). The junction had 7 bases not matched to a gene; V was cut back by 4 bases and J by 7 bases. The CDR3 is 14 residues long. The CDR3 DNA sequence: TGTGCCAGTAGTACAACGACAGGGACGAATGAGCAGTTCTTC. This translates into CASSTTTGTNEQFF.

Notes on this clone: The identical CDR3 is also encoded by other nucleotide sequences in the sample. The J gene is TRBJ2-1, the V gene TRBV18; tentative D call: TRBD1 (5 bases). The CDR3 is 16 amino acids. Germline values: CDR1 KGHSH, CDR2 LQKENI. Trimming took 0 bases from V and 0 from J, leaving 9 bases between them. Here the CDR3 reads CASSPPRQSSYNEQFF. The CDR3, as DNA: TGTGCCAGCTCACCACCAAGACAGAGCTCCTACAATGAGCAGTTCTTC.

This clone was seen more than once but under ten times. This sequence joins TRBV6-5 and TRBJ1-4; TRBD1 is a possible D gene (6 bases). In germline, CDR1 is MNHEY, CDR2 SVGAGI. This CDR3 has 14 residues. The V end lost 1 base, the J end lost 8 bases, and 11 bases lay between the germline ends. The CDR3 region is CASSYLAGVEKLFF. The CDR3 nucleotides read TGTGCCAGCAGTTACTTGGCAGGGGTAGAAAAACTGTTTTTT.

This chain joins TRBV6-5 and TRBJ1-6; D may be TRBD1 (6 bases). Germline V gene sequence: CDR1 MNHEY, CDR2 SVGAGI. Trimming pared 5 bases from V and 7 bases from J, leaving 15 bases between. This CDR3 is built from 15 residues. The DNA for the CDR3 is TGTGCCAGCAGTACGGAAGGACAGCTAAATTCACCCCTCCACTTT. It translates to CASSTEGQLNSPLHF.

The gene calls are TRBV7-2 and TRBJ1-1; TRBD1 aligns across 8 bases. Germline loops: CDR1 SGHTA, CDR2 FQGNSA. The CDR3 runs 17 residues. Trimming cost V 2 bases and J 0 bases; bases outside gene matches: 8. The DNA of the CDR3 is TGTGCCAGCAGCTTAAAGACTCAGGGGGCCATGAACACTGAAGCTTTCTTT. It encodes CASSLKTQGAMNTEAFF. Looking up the rest from reference TRBV7-2 and TRBJ1-1 gives the full variable domain: GAGVSQSPSNKVTEKGKDVELRCDPISGHTALYWYRQSLGQGLEFLIYFQGNSAPDKSGLPSDRFSAERTGGSVSTLTIQRTQQEDSAVYLCASSLKTQGAMNTEAFFGQGTRLTVV.

The V and J genes are TRBV6-4 and TRBJ1-2, with 9 bases aligning to TRBD1. With 0 bases clipped from V and 4 bases from J, the junction kept 3 bases outside the gene matches. CDR1 is MRHNA and CDR2 is SNTAGT in the germline V gene. The CDR3 runs to 15 residues. CDR3 coding DNA: TGTGCCAGCAGTGACTCATACAGGGGGCTCTATGGCTACACCTTC. Encoded protein: CASSDSYRGLYGYTF.

This clone was observed a single time. The chain combines TRBV19 with TRBJ2-7, with D perhaps matching TRBD1 (6 bases). The CDR3 sequence is 15 residues long. Trimming took off 7 bases at V and 5 bases at J, with 21 bases between the two ends. The germline V gene encodes CDR1 LNHDA and CDR2 SQIVND (reference sequence). CDR3 coding DNA: TGTGCCAGTAAGGACGCCACCACAGGGCTCCACGAGCAGTACTTC. As protein: CASKDATTGLHEQYF.

This sequence joins TRBV5-5 and TRBJ2-2; 8 positions agree with TRBD1. V shed 4 bases, J shed 2 bases, and the junction held 4 bases outside the gene matches. This CDR3 contains 15 residues. The germline V gene encodes CDR1 SGHKS and CDR2 YYEKEE (reference sequence). CDR3 bases: TGTGCCAGCAGCGTGGGACAGGCAAACACCGGGGAGCTGTTTTTT. It translates to CASSVGQANTGELFF.

The V and J genes are TRBV2 and TRBJ1-2; 9 bases fit TRBD1. The CDR3 runs 16 residues. Trimming cost V 7 bases and J 2 bases; bases outside gene matches: 11. Per germline, CDR1 SNHLY and CDR2 FYNNEI. CDR3: CASKAGQGKGNYGYTF. CDR3 nucleotide sequence: TGTGCCAGCAAAGCCGGACAGGGGAAAGGGAACTATGGCTACACCTTC.